This T cell receptor beta chain was captured in a study of shared clonotypes between healthy human individuals. The assay was carried out at the deep level. Sequencing was performed with immunoSEQ multiplex PCR; in TCRdb, only in-frame clones are kept and a portion is missing. In the table there are approximately 1.9 million clones, over 85% of which are singletons. Trimming pared 1 base from V and 9 bases from J, leaving 13 bases between. Germline V lookup: CDR1 SEHNR, CDR2 FQNEAQ (reference sequence). CDR3 length: 14 amino acids. CD45RO-negative cells were positively selected for CCR7, leaving out terminally differentiated effector memory CD45RA+ cells.

The chain joins TRBV7-9 to TRBJ2-1; the D is unclear. The sequencing sample was made of naive CD8+ T cells from PBMCs. This sequence originates from a man younger than 35 in good health. Some clones in this sample may be carry-over from other donors' samples. In nucleotides, the CDR3 is TGTGCCAGCAGCTTAGGTGGTTGGCCGCCTGAGCAGTTCTTC. It specifies CASSLGGWPPEQFF.